The rows below give T cell receptor beta chains drawn from one sample of a study of shared clonotypes between healthy human individuals. Only in-frame clones appear in the TCRdb table, and some are missing; sequencing was by immunoSEQ multiplex PCR. The repertoire holds 2.5 million or so clones, with more than 90% as singletons. The sequenced sample was naive CD4+ T cells sorted from blood. Every receptor here comes from a man aged 18 to 30 in good health. Both conserved end residues are part of each CDR3. A D gene is named only where the DNA matches it firmly. Only some rows state a clone size, as once, few, many or a class for expanded clones.

V gene,clone size,D gene,J gene,CDR3 DNA,CDR3 protein
TRBV10-3,.,.,TRBJ2-3,TGTGCCACCGGGCCGCCTAGCACAGATACGCAGTATTTT,CATGPPSTDTQYF
TRBV18,.,.,TRBJ1-6,TGTGCCAGCTCCCTGGAAAAGTCCACGACACCCCTCCACTTT,CASSLEKSTTPLHF
TRBV20-1,few,.,TRBJ2-3,TGCAGTGCTAGCCCCCCAGATACGCAGTATTTT,CSASPPDTQYF
TRBV18,.,.,TRBJ2-2,TGTGCCAGCTCACCCCAGGGCCTAGCTAACACCGGGGAGCTGTTTTTT,CASSPQGLANTGELFF
TRBV5-4,.,.,TRBJ2-7,TGTGCCAGCAGCTTGGGGGCTGGAGGTGCCTCCTACGAGCAGTACTTC,CASSLGAGGASYEQYF
TRBV5-1,.,.,TRBJ2-3,TGCGCCAGCAGCTTAACCGGGACTAGCACAGATACGCAGTATTTT,CASSLTGTSTDTQYF
TRBV7-9,.,.,TRBJ2-7,TGTGCCAGCAGCTTTGGCGGACACTCCTACGAGCAGTACTTC,CASSFGGHSYEQYF
TRBV19,.,TRBD1,TRBJ1-6,TGTGCCAGTAGCCCATTGGGGACAGGGGGCAGATTTTATAATTCACCCCTCCACTTT,CASSPLGTGGRFYNSPLHF
TRBV7-9,.,.,TRBJ1-2,TGTGCCAGCAGCCCGAAGACAGGACCATATGGCTACACCTTC,CASSPKTGPYGYTF
TRBV5-6,.,.,TRBJ1-2,TGTGCCAGCAGCTCGGGCGGCGGGGAATCCTATGGCTACACCTTC,CASSSGGGESYGYTF
TRBV19,.,.,TRBJ2-5,TGTGCCAGTAGCCAAATGCCGCAAGAGACCCAGTACTTC,CASSQMPQETQYF
TRBV28,.,.,TRBJ1-5,TGTGCCAGCACGTCCGGGGGTTTGGGCAATCAGCCCCAGCATTTT,CASTSGGLGNQPQHF
TRBV5-1,.,.,TRBJ1-2,TGCGCCAGCAGCTTGTATGGGGTGAATGGCTACACCTTC,CASSLYGVNGYTF
TRBV28,.,TRBD1,TRBJ2-7,TGTGCCAGCAGTTCTGGGGACAGGGAAAAGTACTTC,CASSSGDREKYF
TRBV6-5,.,.,TRBJ2-7,TGTGCCAGCAGTTACGGTTCGGACGGGGCCTACGAGCAGTACTTC,CASSYGSDGAYEQYF
TRBV6-5,.,TRBD1,TRBJ2-7,TGTGCCAGCAGTCGGGGCTGGGACAGGGACTACGAGCAGTACTTC,CASSRGWDRDYEQYF
TRBV30,.,.,TRBJ2-1,TGTGCCTGGAGTATCTCCCTAGATGGAAGACCCCCGCAGTTCTTC,CAWSISLDGRPPQFF
TRBV6-5,.,.,TRBJ2-7,TGTGCCAGCAGTAGGGCTAAGGAGGGCGAGCAGTACTTC,CASSRAKEGEQYF
TRBV10-3,.,TRBD2,TRBJ2-2,TGTGCCATCAGTGAAAGACTAGCGGGGGAGATCGGGGAGCTGTTTTTT,CAISERLAGEIGELFF
TRBV7-2,.,.,TRBJ2-5,TGTGCCAGCAGCTTAGGGTCGGCCCCTAAGACCCAGTACTTC,CASSLGSAPKTQYF